This is a list of T cell receptor beta chains from one sample in a study of blood T cells in healthy people across ages. MiXCR, run by TCRdb on the 5' RACE reads, gives a single entry per CDR3 protein. The sample has 700,000 to 800,000 distinct CDR3 sequences; roughly 41% are singletons. Sequencing input: blood. The receptors here all came from a woman aged 60-75 years in good health. CDR3s include the opening cysteine and the closing phenylalanine or tryptophan. The D gene is left open where the match is weak. The size of a clone is reported for some rows only, either as once, few or many, or as a class for expanded clones.

D gene: TRBD2
V gene: TRBV2
J gene: TRBJ2-5
clone size: .
CDR3 DNA: TGTGCCAGCGGAATGGGACTAGCGGGGGGCTACACCGATGAGCAGTACTTC
CDR3 protein: CASGMGLAGGYTDEQYF

D gene: TRBD2
V gene: TRBV20-1
J gene: TRBJ2-7
clone size: few
CDR3 DNA: TGCAGTGCTCCTACCATAGCGGGGCTGTACGAGCAGTACTTC
CDR3 protein: CSAPTIAGLYEQYF

D gene: .
V gene: TRBV9
J gene: TRBJ2-1
clone size: few
CDR3 DNA: TGTGCCAGCAGCGTAAACTCAGCGACTGAGCAGTTCTTC
CDR3 protein: CASSVNSATEQFF

D gene: .
V gene: TRBV20-1
J gene: TRBJ1-4
clone size: many
CDR3 DNA: TGCAGTGCTAGAGAGGGAAGGGGACTTGAAAAACTGTTTTTT
CDR3 protein: CSAREGRGLEKLFF

D gene: .
V gene: TRBV4-1
J gene: TRBJ2-5
clone size: .
CDR3 DNA: TGCGCCAGCAGCCAACTACAGGGTTTAGGAGAGACCCAGTACTTC
CDR3 protein: CASSQLQGLGETQYF

D gene: .
V gene: TRBV10-3
J gene: TRBJ1-2
clone size: .
CDR3 DNA: TGTGCCATCCAGGGGTCTCGAAACTATGGCTACACCTTC
CDR3 protein: CAIQGSRNYGYTF

D gene: .
V gene: TRBV11-1
J gene: TRBJ2-1
clone size: few
CDR3 DNA: TGTGCCAGCAGCCAGACAAAACGGGCATACAATGAGCAGTTCTTC
CDR3 protein: CASSQTKRAYNEQFF

D gene: TRBD1
V gene: TRBV10-2
J gene: TRBJ1-4
clone size: few
CDR3 DNA: TGCGCCAGCACCCCCCAGGGGGGAGGAGAAAAACTGTTTTTT
CDR3 protein: CASTPQGGGEKLFF

D gene: .
V gene: TRBV29-1
J gene: TRBJ2-7
clone size: many
CDR3 DNA: TGCAGCGTCGACCAGGGGGGAGACTACGAGCAGTACTTC
CDR3 protein: CSVDQGGDYEQYF

D gene: TRBD2
V gene: TRBV5-1
J gene: TRBJ2-7
clone size: few
CDR3 DNA: TGCGCCAGCGGGCGGGAGGCCTACAATGAGCAGTACTTC
CDR3 protein: CASGREAYNEQYF

D gene: TRBD1
V gene: TRBV6-6
J gene: TRBJ1-2
clone size: .
CDR3 DNA: TGTGCCAGCAGTTCAGGGGGTGCGGCGGGGGGCTACACCTTC
CDR3 protein: CASSSGGAAGGYTF

D gene: TRBD2
V gene: TRBV20-1
J gene: TRBJ2-5
clone size: .
CDR3 DNA: TGCAGTGCTATTAGGACTAGCGGGATCCAAGAGACCCAGTACTTC
CDR3 protein: CSAIRTSGIQETQYF

D gene: .
V gene: TRBV4-2
J gene: TRBJ1-1
clone size: .
CDR3 DNA: TGTGCCAGCAGCCAAGTGGACCCGACAGTTATGAACACTGAAGCTTTCTTT
CDR3 protein: CASSQVDPTVMNTEAFF

D gene: .
V gene: TRBV29-1
J gene: TRBJ2-5
clone size: many
CDR3 DNA: TGCAGCGTCTTTAGCGGGGACAGGGTCGGGACCCAGTACTTC
CDR3 protein: CSVFSGDRVGTQYF

D gene: .
V gene: TRBV12-3/TRBV12-4
J gene: TRBJ1-1
clone size: .
CDR3 DNA: TGTGCCAGCAGTTTGATCGGGACGGTGAACACTGAAGCTTTCTTT
CDR3 protein: CASSLIGTVNTEAFF

D gene: TRBD1
V gene: TRBV20-1
J gene: TRBJ2-7
clone size: .
CDR3 DNA: TGCAGTGCTAGAGATCGGGACAGGGCGTTTTCCCCCTACGAGCAGTACTTC
CDR3 protein: CSARDRDRAFSPYEQYF

D gene: TRBD1
V gene: TRBV20-1
J gene: TRBJ2-5
clone size: .
CDR3 DNA: TGCAGTGCTATACCGGGACAGGGAACGGAGGCCCAGTACTTC
CDR3 protein: CSAIPGQGTEAQYF

D gene: TRBD2
V gene: TRBV3-1
J gene: TRBJ2-5
clone size: many
CDR3 DNA: TGTGCCAGCAGTCCCCTAGCGGGAATTCAAGAGACCCAGTACTTC
CDR3 protein: CASSPLAGIQETQYF

D gene: .
V gene: TRBV5-1
J gene: TRBJ2-6
clone size: .
CDR3 DNA: TGCGCCAGCAGCTCCGGGATCTCTGGGGCCAGCGTCCAGACTTTC
CDR3 protein: CASSSGISGASVQTF

D gene: .
V gene: TRBV18
J gene: TRBJ2-5
clone size: many
CDR3 DNA: TGTGCCAGCTCACCACCGGTCAAAAAGACCCAGTACTTC
CDR3 protein: CASSPPVKKTQYF

D gene: .
V gene: TRBV4-2
J gene: TRBJ1-6
clone size: .
CDR3 DNA: TGTGCCAGCAGCCAAAATCTCGGGTATAATTCACCCCTCCACTTT
CDR3 protein: CASSQNLGYNSPLHF

D gene: .
V gene: TRBV7-6
J gene: TRBJ2-2
clone size: .
CDR3 DNA: TGTGCCAGCAGCCCACCAACAGGGTACACCGGGGAGCTGTTTTTT
CDR3 protein: CASSPPTGYTGELFF

D gene: .
V gene: TRBV6-1
J gene: TRBJ2-3
clone size: .
CDR3 DNA: TGTGCCAGCAGTGAAGGACAGGTTCGCACAGATACGCAGTATTTT
CDR3 protein: CASSEGQVRTDTQYF

D gene: .
V gene: TRBV20-1
J gene: TRBJ2-7
clone size: .
CDR3 DNA: TGCAGTGCTCAGCCGACGTACGAGCAGTACTTC
CDR3 protein: CSAQPTYEQYF

D gene: .
V gene: TRBV20-1
J gene: TRBJ1-2
clone size: .
CDR3 DNA: TGCAGTGCTAGAGATCTCGAGGGATTAAATGGCTACACCTTC
CDR3 protein: CSARDLEGLNGYTF

D gene: .
V gene: TRBV9
J gene: TRBJ2-5
clone size: many
CDR3 DNA: TGTGCCAGCAGCGTAGGTCTGGAGGGCCAAGAGACCCAGTACTTC
CDR3 protein: CASSVGLEGQETQYF

D gene: TRBD1
V gene: TRBV7-9
J gene: TRBJ2-3
clone size: .
CDR3 DNA: TGTGCCAGCAGCTTAGGGGACGGGACAGTCCCCACAGATACGCAGTATTTT
CDR3 protein: CASSLGDGTVPTDTQYF

D gene: .
V gene: TRBV2
J gene: TRBJ2-1
clone size: few
CDR3 DNA: TGTGCCAGCAGGACTGGACAGTTCTTC
CDR3 protein: CASRTGQFF

D gene: .
V gene: TRBV20-1
J gene: TRBJ2-4
clone size: .
CDR3 DNA: TGCAGTGCTAGAGATTTGATAGCCAAAAACATTCAGTACTTC
CDR3 protein: CSARDLIAKNIQYF

D gene: TRBD2
V gene: TRBV29-1
J gene: TRBJ2-7
clone size: .
CDR3 DNA: TGCAGCGTTGAAGCGGGACTAGCGGGACCAACCAGCTCCTACAATGAGCAGTACTTC
CDR3 protein: CSVEAGLAGPTSSYNEQYF

D gene: .
V gene: TRBV2
J gene: TRBJ2-5
clone size: .
CDR3 DNA: TGTGCCTCCCAGGGGGGACAAAGACGAGAGACCCAGTACTTC
CDR3 protein: CASQGGQRRETQYF

D gene: TRBD2
V gene: TRBV5-1
J gene: TRBJ2-1
clone size: few
CDR3 DNA: TGCGCCAGCAATCAGCGGGAGGCCAGGCATGAGCAGTTCTTC
CDR3 protein: CASNQREARHEQFF

D gene: .
V gene: TRBV11-1
J gene: TRBJ2-7
clone size: .
CDR3 DNA: TGTGCCAGCAGCCTCCTGGGACAAGCGTACGAGCAGTACTTC
CDR3 protein: CASSLLGQAYEQYF

D gene: TRBD1
V gene: TRBV29-1
J gene: TRBJ2-1
clone size: .
CDR3 DNA: TGCAGCGTGGGACAGGGAAACGGGCAGTTCTTC
CDR3 protein: CSVGQGNGQFF

D gene: TRBD2
V gene: TRBV29-1
J gene: TRBJ2-5
clone size: .
CDR3 DNA: TGCAGCGTTGAAGCGTGGACTAGCGGCCCTCGGGAGACCCAGTACTTC
CDR3 protein: CSVEAWTSGPRETQYF

D gene: TRBD2
V gene: TRBV7-9
J gene: TRBJ2-7
clone size: .
CDR3 DNA: TGTGCCAGCAGCTTCCTAGCGGGAGGCGAGCAGTACTTC
CDR3 protein: CASSFLAGGEQYF

D gene: .
V gene: TRBV20-1
J gene: TRBJ1-1
clone size: few
CDR3 DNA: TGCAGTGCCTCCAGGGGCGGTGAAGCTTTCTTT
CDR3 protein: CSASRGGEAFF

D gene: TRBD2
V gene: TRBV5-1
J gene: TRBJ2-3
clone size: few
CDR3 DNA: TGCGCCAGCAGCGTGACAGCGGGAGTGGTAACAGATACGCAGTATTTT
CDR3 protein: CASSVTAGVVTDTQYF

D gene: TRBD2
V gene: TRBV20-1
J gene: TRBJ2-5
clone size: .
CDR3 DNA: TGCAGTGCTGGGGGACTAGCAGAGACCCAGTACTTC
CDR3 protein: CSAGGLAETQYF

D gene: .
V gene: TRBV20-1
J gene: TRBJ1-1
clone size: .
CDR3 DNA: TGCAGTGCTAGCGGGAGTAGAGAAGCTTTCTTT
CDR3 protein: CSASGSREAFF

D gene: .
V gene: TRBV5-1
J gene: TRBJ2-7
clone size: .
CDR3 DNA: TGCGCCAGCAGCTTGGTAGGGCAGTCCAGTTACTCCTACGAGCAGTACTTC
CDR3 protein: CASSLVGQSSYSYEQYF

D gene: TRBD1
V gene: TRBV9
J gene: TRBJ2-7
clone size: .
CDR3 DNA: TGTGCCGGCAGCGTAGGACCGGGACAGGGAACCTACGAGCAGTACTTC
CDR3 protein: CAGSVGPGQGTYEQYF